The clone carrying this T cell receptor beta chain was observed a few times. The sample belongs to a study of neurological immune-mediated disorders. Time point in this sample: longitudinal time-point 1 (baseline). Germline CDR1 SGDLS, CDR2 YYNGEE. V lost 3 bases and J lost 5, with 15 bases in between. The CDR3 extends over 14 amino acids. TCRdb re-analysed the 5' RACE reads in MiXCR, keeping a single row per CDR3 protein. Here the sample spans approximately 70,000 distinct CDR3 sequences, roughly 10% being singletons. The genes are TRBV9 and TRBJ2-7; no clear D. The sequence came from a man aged 25 to 45 in good health. The sample comprised PBMCs. CDR3 in amino acids: CASSAFNVGHEQYF. For the CDR3, the DNA is TGTGCCAGCAGCGCCTTCAATGTTGGCCACGAGCAGTACTTC.